This TCR beta chain comes out of a study of blood T cell repertoires in COVID-19. Deletions cut 3 bases from V and 2 bases from J, with 11 bases between. This CDR3 has 14 residues. Germline CDR1 LNHDA, CDR2 SQIVND (reference sequence). As originally analysed: It was from reference gene primer amplification that nucleated cell counts were estimated. Here immunoSEQ multiplex PCR was the method, and the copy in TCRdb shows in-frame clones only, minus some. Clone size and V and J calls were adopted from that table, with D and trimming inferred from the DNA. The table shows roughly 380,000 clones, with approximately 89% occurring only once.

This chain connects TRBV19 to TRBJ2-7, with a possible D match to TRBD1 (6 bases). The receptor was derived from a woman aged 40 to 55 with COVID-19, enrolled during active disease. Sequencing was carried out using peripheral blood. CDR3 nucleotide sequence: TGTGCCAGTAGTATCGGACCAGGGGCCTACGAGCAGTACTTC. This codes for CASSIGPGAYEQYF.